The TCR beta chain described here comes from a study of cytomegalovirus exposure and HLA in healthy donors. The PCR had 60 Vbeta and 13 Jbeta primers. Generated by immunoSEQ multiplex PCR, the TCRdb table keeps only in-frame clones and is missing some. The sample has tens of thousands of clones. There are 14 residues in the CDR3. The V end was cut by 4 bases, the J end by 3 bases, with 11 bases between. The germline gives CDR1 SGDLS, CDR2 YYNGEE. The source of this sequence is a man in his forties or fifties in good health and CMV-seronegative. The sequenced sample was PBMCs. V usage is TRBV9 and J usage is TRBJ2-1; tentatively, D is TRBD1 (5 bases). The CDR3 is CASSPRTSYNEQFF. The CDR3 DNA follows: TGTGCCAGCAGCCCCCGGACAAGCTACAATGAGCAGTTCTTC.